This T cell receptor beta chain was found in a study of response to subunit inactivated influenza vaccine. TCRdb re-analysed the RT-PCR reads in MiXCR, keeping a single row per CDR3 protein. The sample lists approximately 700,000 distinct CDR3 sequences; about 14% were seen once. This clonotype was seen at least ten times. Its cognate antigen is unknown. Study-wide results and caveats: Authors suggested few new T cells are recruited by each seasonal influenza vaccination.

Per the germline V gene, CDR1 is SGHTA and CDR2 is FQGNSA. Trimming removed 1 base from V and 5 bases from J, with 6 bases in between. The CDR3 extends over 13 amino acids. This chain joins TRBV7-2 and TRBJ2-1; no definite D call. The sequenced sample was PBMCs from blood, obtained less than 15 days before vaccination. This TCR was sampled from a man aged 45-60 years who received an inactivated influenza vaccine. The CDR3 sequence is CASSLGPNNEQFF. The CDR3 DNA reads TGTGCCAGCAGCTTAGGGCCGAACAATGAGCAGTTCTTC. The whole variable domain, filled in from reference TRBV7-2 and TRBJ2-1, reads GAGVSQSPSNKVTEKGKDVELRCDPISGHTALYWYRQSLGQGLEFLIYFQGNSAPDKSGLPSDRFSAERTGGSVSTLTIQRTQQEDSAVYLCASSLGPNNEQFFGPGTRLTVL.